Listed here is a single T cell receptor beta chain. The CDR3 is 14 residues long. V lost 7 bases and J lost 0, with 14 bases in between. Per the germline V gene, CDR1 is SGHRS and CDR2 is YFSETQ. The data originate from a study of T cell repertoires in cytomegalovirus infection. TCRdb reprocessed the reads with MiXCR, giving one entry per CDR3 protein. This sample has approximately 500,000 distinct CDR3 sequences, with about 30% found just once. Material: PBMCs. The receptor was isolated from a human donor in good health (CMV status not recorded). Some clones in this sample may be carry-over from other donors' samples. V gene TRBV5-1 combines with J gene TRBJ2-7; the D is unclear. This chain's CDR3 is CASGPGGSSYEQYF. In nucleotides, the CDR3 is TGCGCCAGCGGTCCGGGCGGTAGCTCCTACGAGCAGTACTTC. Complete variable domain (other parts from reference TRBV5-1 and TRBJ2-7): KAGVTQTPRYLIKTRGQQVTLSCSPISGHRSVSWYQQTPGQGLQFLFEYFSETQRNKGNFPGRFSGRQFSNSRSEMNVSTLELGDSALYLCASGPGGSSYEQYFGPGTRLTVT.